A few counts support the clone carrying this TCR beta chain. This sample was included in a study of blood T cell repertoires in COVID-19. Turning to the study itself: Researchers got acute and convalescent COVID-19 samples from the United States, Italy and Spain. In each case, the material was cDNA or gDNA derived from T cells, B-cell-depleted T cells, or PBMCs.

Germline V gene lookup returns CDR1 GTSNPN and CDR2 SVGIG (reference sequence). The CDR3 consists of 15 residues. Trimming took 1 base from V and 4 from J; bases not matched to a gene: 6. Source study methods: Quantification of nucleated cells was approximated via reference gene primer amplification. The repertoire was sequenced with immunoSEQ multiplex PCR; TCRdb's copy has only in-frame clones and lacks some. Clone size and V and J calls were adopted from that table, with D and trimming inferred from the DNA. Of under 250,000 clones listed, about 80% are singletons. This receptor was taken from a man aged 50-60 years with active or convalescent COVID-19. Specimen: peripheral blood. The V gene is TRBV30, the J gene TRBJ1-4; TRBD1 matches 7 bases. The CDR3 sequence: CAWSARQGFNEKLFF. CDR3 in DNA: TGTGCCTGGAGTGCCAGACAGGGCTTTAATGAAAAACTGTTTTTT. Variable domain in full (rest from reference TRBV30 and TRBJ1-4): SQTIHQWPATLVQPVGSPLSLECTVEGTSNPNLYWYRQAAGRGLQLLFYSVGIGQISSEVPQNLSASRPQDRQFILSSKKLLLSDSGFYLCAWSARQGFNEKLFFGSGTQLSVL.